This T cell receptor beta chain derives from a study of early T cells in non-severe SARS-CoV-2 infection. About the study: Bulk RNA isolated from unsorted whole blood underwent sequencing; chains were not paired.

Individual cDNA molecules received unique molecular identifiers. TCRdb re-called the 5' RACE reads with MiXCR, one entry per CDR3 protein. The sample comprises 95,000 to 110,000 distinct CDR3 sequences, 11% of which are singletons, and about 8% rests with the top ten. Germline lookup yields CDR1 SGHNT and CDR2 YYREEE (reference sequence). V was shortened by 4 bases and J by 4 bases, with 22 bases between the two germline ends. The length of the CDR3 is 17 residues. This clonotype was observed a handful of times. Sequencing used whole blood. The rearrangement links TRBV5-4 to TRBJ2-3, with a possible D match to TRBD2 (6 bases). The source is an adult who was a healthcare worker with PCR-confirmed SARS-CoV-2 infection or an uninfected control (not recorded which). CDR3 in amino acids: CASSPRGGLGGADTQYF. The DNA for the CDR3 is TGTGCCAGCAGCCCCCGGGGAGGTCTGGGTGGGGCAGATACGCAGTATTTT.